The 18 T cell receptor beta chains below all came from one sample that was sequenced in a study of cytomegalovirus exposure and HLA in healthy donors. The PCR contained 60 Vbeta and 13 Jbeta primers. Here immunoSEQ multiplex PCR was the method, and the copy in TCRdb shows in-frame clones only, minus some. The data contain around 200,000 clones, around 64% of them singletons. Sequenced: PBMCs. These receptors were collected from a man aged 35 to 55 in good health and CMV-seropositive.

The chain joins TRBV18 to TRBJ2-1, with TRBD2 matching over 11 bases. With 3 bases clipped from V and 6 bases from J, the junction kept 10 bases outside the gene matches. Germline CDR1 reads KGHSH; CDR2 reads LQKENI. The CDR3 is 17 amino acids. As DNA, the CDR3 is TGTGCCAGCTCACCGCCGACTAGCGGGGCAATACCCAATGAGCAGTTCTTC. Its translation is CASSPPTSGAIPNEQFF.

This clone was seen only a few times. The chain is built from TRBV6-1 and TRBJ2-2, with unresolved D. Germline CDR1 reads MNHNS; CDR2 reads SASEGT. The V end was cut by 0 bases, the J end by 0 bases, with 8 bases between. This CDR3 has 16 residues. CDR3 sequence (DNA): TGTGCCAGCAGTGAAGCGTGGCGGACGAACACCGGGGAGCTGTTTTTT. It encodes CASSEAWRTNTGELFF.

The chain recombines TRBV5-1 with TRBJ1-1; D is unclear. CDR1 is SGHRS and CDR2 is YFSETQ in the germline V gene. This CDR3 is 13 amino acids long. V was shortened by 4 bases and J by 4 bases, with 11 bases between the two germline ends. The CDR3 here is CASSVDPSTEAFF. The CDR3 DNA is TGCGCCAGCAGCGTGGATCCGAGCACTGAAGCTTTCTTT.

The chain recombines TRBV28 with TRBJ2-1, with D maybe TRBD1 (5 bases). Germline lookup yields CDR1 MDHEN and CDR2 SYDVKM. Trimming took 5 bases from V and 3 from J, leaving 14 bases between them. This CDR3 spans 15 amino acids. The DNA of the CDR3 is TGTGCCAGCAGTCCTCGCAGGGTCCACTACAATGAGCAGTTCTTC. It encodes CASSPRRVHYNEQFF.

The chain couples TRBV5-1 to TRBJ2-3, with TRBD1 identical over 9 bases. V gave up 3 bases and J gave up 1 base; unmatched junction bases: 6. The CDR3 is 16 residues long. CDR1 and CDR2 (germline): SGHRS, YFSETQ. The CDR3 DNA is TGCGCCAGCAGCTCCGTCGGGGACAGGGGCACAGATACGCAGTATTTT. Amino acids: CASSSVGDRGTDTQYF.

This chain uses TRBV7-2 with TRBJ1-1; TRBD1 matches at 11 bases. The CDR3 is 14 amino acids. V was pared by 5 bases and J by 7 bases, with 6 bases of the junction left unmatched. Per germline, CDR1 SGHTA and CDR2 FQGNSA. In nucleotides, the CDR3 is TGTGCCAGCAGCAGGACAGGGGGCTGGGTTGAAGCTTTCTTT. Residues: CASSRTGGWVEAFF. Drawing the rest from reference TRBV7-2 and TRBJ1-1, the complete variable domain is GAGVSQSPSNKVTEKGKDVELRCDPISGHTALYWYRQSLGQGLEFLIYFQGNSAPDKSGLPSDRFSAERTGGSVSTLTIQRTQQEDSAVYLCASSRTGGWVEAFFGQGTRLTVV.

This CDR3 reads CASSLAGLNTGELFF. The DNA for the CDR3 is TGTGCCAGCAGTCTAGCGGGGCTGAACACCGGGGAGCTGTTTTTT. The chain recombines TRBV6-5 with TRBJ2-2; 9 nucleotides agree with TRBD2. Germline V gives CDR1 MNHEY, CDR2 SVGAGI. The junction had 2 bases not matched to a gene; V was cut back by 5 bases and J by 1 base. There are 15 residues in the CDR3.

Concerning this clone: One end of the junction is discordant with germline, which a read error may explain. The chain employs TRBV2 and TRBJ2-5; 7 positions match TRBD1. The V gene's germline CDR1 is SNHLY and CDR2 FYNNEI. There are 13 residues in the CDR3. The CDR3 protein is CASSGQGQGTQYF. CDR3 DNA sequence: TGTGCCAGCAGTGGACAGGGACAAGGGACCCAGTACTTC.

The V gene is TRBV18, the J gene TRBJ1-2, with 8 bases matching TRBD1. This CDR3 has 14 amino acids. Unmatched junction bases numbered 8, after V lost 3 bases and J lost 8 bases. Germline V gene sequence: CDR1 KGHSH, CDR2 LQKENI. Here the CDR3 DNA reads TGTGCCAGCTCACCGCAGGGACAGGTGATGGGCTACACCTTC. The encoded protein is CASSPQGQVMGYTF.

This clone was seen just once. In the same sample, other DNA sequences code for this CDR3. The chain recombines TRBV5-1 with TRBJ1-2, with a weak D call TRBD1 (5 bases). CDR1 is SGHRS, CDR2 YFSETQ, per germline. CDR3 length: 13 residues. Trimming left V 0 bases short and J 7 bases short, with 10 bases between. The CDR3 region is CASSLGQGGGYTF. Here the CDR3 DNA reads TGCGCCAGCAGCTTGGGTCAGGGTGGTGGCTACACCTTC.

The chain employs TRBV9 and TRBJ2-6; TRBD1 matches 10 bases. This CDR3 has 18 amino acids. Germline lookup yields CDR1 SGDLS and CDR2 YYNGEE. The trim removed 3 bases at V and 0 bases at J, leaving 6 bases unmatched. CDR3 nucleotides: TGTGCCAGCAGCGGGACAGGGGGGAGGGCCTCTGGGGCCAACGTCCTGACTTTC. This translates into CASSGTGGRASGANVLTF.

The CDR3 coding sequence is TGTGCCAGCAGCGTCAGTTACAGGGGGACTTACAATGAGCAGTTCTTC. Encoded protein: CASSVSYRGTYNEQFF. The chain has TRBV6-4 and TRBJ2-1, with TRBD1 identical over 8 bases. The trim removed 6 bases at V and 4 bases at J, leaving 11 bases unmatched. This CDR3 comprises 16 residues. In germline, CDR1 is MRHNA, CDR2 SNTAGT.

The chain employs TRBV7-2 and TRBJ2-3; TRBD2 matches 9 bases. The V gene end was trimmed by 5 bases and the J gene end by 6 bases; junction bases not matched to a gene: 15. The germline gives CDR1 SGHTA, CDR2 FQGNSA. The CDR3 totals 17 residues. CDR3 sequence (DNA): TGTGCCAGCAGCCCAGGCCCTTGGCGGGGGGGCGGGGATACGCAGTATTTT. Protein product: CASSPGPWRGGGDTQYF.

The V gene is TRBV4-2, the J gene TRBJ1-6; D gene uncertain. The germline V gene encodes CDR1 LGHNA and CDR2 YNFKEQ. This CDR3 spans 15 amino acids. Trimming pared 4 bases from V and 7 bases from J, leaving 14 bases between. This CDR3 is CASSLRFSENSPLHF. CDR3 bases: TGTGCCAGCAGCCTCCGTTTCTCTGAGAATTCACCCCTCCACTTT.

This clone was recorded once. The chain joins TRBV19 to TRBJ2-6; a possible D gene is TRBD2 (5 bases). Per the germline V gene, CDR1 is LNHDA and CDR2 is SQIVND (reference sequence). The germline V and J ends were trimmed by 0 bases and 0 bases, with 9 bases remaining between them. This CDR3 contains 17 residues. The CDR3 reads CASSIDSGNSGANVLTF. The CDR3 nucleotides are TGTGCCAGTAGTATAGATTCGGGGAACTCTGGGGCCAACGTCCTGACTTTC.

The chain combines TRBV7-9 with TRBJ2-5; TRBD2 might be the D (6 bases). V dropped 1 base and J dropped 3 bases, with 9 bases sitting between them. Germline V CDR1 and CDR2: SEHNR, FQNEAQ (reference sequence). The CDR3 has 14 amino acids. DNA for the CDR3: TGTGCCAGCAGCTTAGTAGGGAGGAAAGAGACCCAGTACTTC. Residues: CASSLVGRKETQYF. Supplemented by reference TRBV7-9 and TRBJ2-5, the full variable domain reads DTGVSQNPRHKITKRGQNVTFRCDPISEHNRLYWYRQTLGQGPEFLTYFQNEAQLEKSRLLSDRFSAERPKGSFSTLEIQRTEQGDSAMYLCASSLVGRKETQYFGPGTRLLVL.

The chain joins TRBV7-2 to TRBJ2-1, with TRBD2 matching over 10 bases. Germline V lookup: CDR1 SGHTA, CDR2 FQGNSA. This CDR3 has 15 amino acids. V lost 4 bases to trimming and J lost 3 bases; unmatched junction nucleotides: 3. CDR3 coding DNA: TGTGCCAGCAGCTCAGGGACTAGCGTCTACAATGAGCAGTTCTTC. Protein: CASSSGTSVYNEQFF.

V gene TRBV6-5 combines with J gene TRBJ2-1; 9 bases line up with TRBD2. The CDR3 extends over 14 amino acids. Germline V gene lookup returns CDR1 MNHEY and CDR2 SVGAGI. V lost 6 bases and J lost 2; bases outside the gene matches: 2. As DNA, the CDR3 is TGTGCCAGCAGATCTAGCGGGGCCTACAATGAGCAGTTCTTC. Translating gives CASRSSGAYNEQFF.